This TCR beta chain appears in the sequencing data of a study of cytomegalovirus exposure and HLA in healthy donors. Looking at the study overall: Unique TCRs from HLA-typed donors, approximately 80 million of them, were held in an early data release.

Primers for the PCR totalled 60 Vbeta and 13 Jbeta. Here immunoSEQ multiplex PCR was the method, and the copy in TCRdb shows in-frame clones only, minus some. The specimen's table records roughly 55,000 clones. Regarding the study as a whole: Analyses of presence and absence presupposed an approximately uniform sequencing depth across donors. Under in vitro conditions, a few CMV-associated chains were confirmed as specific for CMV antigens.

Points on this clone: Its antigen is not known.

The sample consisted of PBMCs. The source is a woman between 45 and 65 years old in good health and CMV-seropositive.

The DNA of the CDR3 is TGCGCCAGCAGTGACCACATCCGGGACAGGGGGCGTCGGGCTTTCTTT. Its protein is CASSDHIRDRGRRAFF. V is TRBV10-2 and J is TRBJ1-1, with TRBD1 matching over 12 bases. The CDR3 contains 16 residues. Germline V gives CDR1 WSHSY, CDR2 SAAADI. Trimming removed 3 bases from V and 11 bases from J; junction bases left unmatched: 13.